These 15 T cell receptor beta chains originate from one sample sequenced in a study of blood T cell repertoires in COVID-19. The data were produced by immunoSEQ multiplex PCR, yet TCRdb's version contains in-frame clones alone and is incomplete. The sample yields fewer than 700,000 clones, about 89% seen once. The specimen was peripheral blood. Receptors were obtained from a woman between 45 and 65 years old with COVID-19, enrolled during active disease.

This chain connects TRBV3-1 (or the pseudogene TRBV3-2) to TRBJ1-1; 8 nucleotides line up with TRBD1. Germline CDR1 LGHDT, CDR2 YNNKEL (reference sequence). With 2 bases clipped from V and 1 base from J, the junction kept 6 bases outside the gene matches. The CDR3 contains 16 residues. The CDR3 region is CASSQPGGRGNTEAFF. The CDR3 DNA follows: TGTGCCAGCAGCCAACCAGGGGGCAGAGGGAACACTGAAGCTTTCTTT.

V usage is TRBV11-2 and J usage is TRBJ1-1; D unresolved. The CDR3 is 15 amino acids. Germline-derived CDR1 and CDR2 are SGHAT and FQNNGV. V was shortened by 4 bases and J by 0 bases, with 12 bases between the two germline ends. CDR3 loop: CASSSPVLLNTEAFF. CDR3 sequence (DNA): TGTGCCAGCAGCTCCCCGGTGCTTTTGAACACTGAAGCTTTCTTT. The variable domain in full, with the rest retrieved from reference TRBV11-2 and TRBJ1-1, is EAGVAQSPRYKIIEKRQSVAFWCNPISGHATLYWYQQILGQGPKLLIQFQNNGVVDDSQLPKDRFSAERLKGVDSTLKIQPAKLEDSAVYLCASSSPVLLNTEAFFGQGTRLTVV.

The chain employs TRBV6-5 and TRBJ2-4; 7 positions match TRBD1. The germline gives CDR1 MNHEY, CDR2 SVGAGI. Trimming at V came to 5 bases and at J to 1 base, leaving 5 bases not matched to a gene. This CDR3 has 15 residues. CDR3 protein: CASSTDRVAKNIQYF. The CDR3, as DNA: TGTGCCAGCAGTACCGACAGGGTGGCCAAAAACATTCAGTACTTC.

This clone appeared many times. V is TRBV7-6 and J is TRBJ2-7; weak D call: TRBD1 (6 bases). This CDR3 is 15 amino acids long. Germline lookup yields CDR1 SGHVS and CDR2 FNYEAQ. With 4 bases removed from V and 4 bases from J, the gap between germline ends came to 17 bases. The CDR3 loop reads CASSSLGQGTYEQYF. The CDR3 region has the DNA TGTGCCAGCAGCTCCTTAGGGCAGGGGACATACGAGCAGTACTTC.

The chain is built from TRBV19 and TRBJ2-1, with D tentatively TRBD1 (6 bases). V lost 4 bases to trimming and J lost 6 bases, with 10 bases between them. Germline CDR1 is LNHDA and CDR2 is SQIVND (reference sequence). The CDR3 is 13 amino acids. The CDR3 DNA is TGTGCCAGTAGTAGTCAGGGGCTCAATGAGCAGTTCTTC. Translating gives CASSSQGLNEQFF.

This rearrangement joins TRBV27 to TRBJ2-7; 11 bases align to TRBD2. The CDR3 extends over 15 amino acids. Germline trimming cut 6 bases from V and 3 bases from J; bases unmatched to any gene: 7. Germline assignment: CDR1 MNHEY and CDR2 SMNVEV (reference sequence). For the CDR3, the DNA is TGTGCCAGCAGGGTAGCGGGGGGGCGTTACTACGAGCAGTACTTC. Translating gives CASRVAGGRYYEQYF.

The gene calls are TRBV5-4 and TRBJ2-2, with 7 bases matching TRBD2. Trimming cost V 6 bases and J 2 bases; bases outside gene matches: 4. The germline CDR1 and CDR2 sequences are SGHNT and YYREEE (reference sequence). CDR3 length: 14 amino acids. The CDR3 protein is CASKERGNTGELFF. DNA for the CDR3: TGTGCCAGCAAGGAGCGGGGTAACACCGGGGAGCTGTTTTTT.

The chain carries TRBV24-1 and TRBJ2-1; D is possibly TRBD2 (6 bases). CDR3 length equals 17 residues. Deletions cut 0 bases from V and 6 bases from J, with 17 bases between. Germline-derived CDR1 and CDR2 are KGHDR and SFDVKD. CDR3 DNA: TGTGCCACCAGTGATTTGACGGGAGCAGGTAGTGGCAATGAGCAGTTCTTC. Encoded protein: CATSDLTGAGSGNEQFF.

The chain combines TRBV30 with TRBJ1-5; TRBD1 matches at 10 bases. The CDR3 totals 15 residues. V shed 2 bases, J shed 4 bases, and the junction held 5 bases outside the gene matches. Germline loops: CDR1 GTSNPN, CDR2 SVGIG (reference sequence). In nucleotides, the CDR3 is TGTGCCTGGAGTCGGGACAGGGGATCTAATCAGCCCCAGCATTTT. Encoded protein: CAWSRDRGSNQPQHF.

The chain joins TRBV19 to TRBJ1-1; no clear D. The V end was cut by 6 bases, the J end by 2 bases, with 7 bases between. CDR1 and CDR2 (germline): LNHDA, SQIVND (reference sequence). This CDR3 contains 12 residues. As DNA, the CDR3 is TGTGCCAGTAGGGCAGTAAACACTGAAGCTTTCTTT. Its translation: CASRAVNTEAFF.

This chain joins TRBV9 and TRBJ2-1, with D possibly being TRBD1 (5 bases). There are 14 residues in the CDR3. Trimming left V 3 bases short and J 9 bases short, with 16 bases between. In germline, CDR1 is SGDLS, CDR2 YYNGEE. The CDR3 coding sequence is TGTGCCAGCAGCGCCACCAGGGTGTATGGTGAGCAGTTCTTC. Translating gives CASSATRVYGEQFF.

This clone was seen just once. The rearrangement links TRBV2 to TRBJ2-2, with TRBD1 identical over 7 bases. From germline, CDR1 is SNHLY and CDR2 FYNNEI. After removal of 3 bases from V and 7 bases from J, the junction contained 5 bases not matched to a gene. The CDR3 is 14 amino acids. The CDR3 protein is CASSEQGGDGELFF. The CDR3 coding sequence is TGTGCCAGCAGTGAGCAAGGGGGCGACGGGGAGCTGTTTTTT. The full variable domain, in which reference TRBV2 and TRBJ2-2 provide the parts outside the CDR3, is EPEVTQTPSHQVTQMGQEVILRCVPISNHLYFYWYRQILGQKVEFLVSFYNNEISEKSEIFDDQFSVERPDGSNFTLKIRSTKLEDSAMYFCASSEQGGDGELFFGEGSRLTVL.

The chain recombines TRBV5-6 with TRBJ2-3; D possibly corresponds to TRBD2 (6 bases). V lost 0 bases and J 1 base, leaving 21 bases between the germline ends. The CDR3 covers 19 residues. The germline V gene encodes CDR1 SGHDT and CDR2 YYEEEE. CDR3: CASSLGRGRATGGTDTQYF. The CDR3 DNA sequence: TGTGCCAGCAGCTTGGGGAGGGGTCGGGCTACGGGTGGCACAGATACGCAGTATTTT.

The rearrangement uses TRBV10-1 and TRBJ1-2; TRBD1 agrees at 7 bases. Germline V gene sequence: CDR1 WNHNN, CDR2 SYGVQD (reference sequence). V was clipped by 8 bases and J by 4 bases; unmatched bases: 4. The CDR3 consists of 12 residues. The CDR3 sequence: CASSDRPYGYTF. In DNA, the CDR3 is TGCGCCAGCTCGGACAGGCCCTATGGCTACACCTTC.

The rearrangement uses TRBV28 and TRBJ1-2; D is uncertain. Germline values: CDR1 MDHEN, CDR2 SYDVKM. With 7 bases removed from V and 4 bases from J, the gap between germline ends came to 19 bases. The length of the CDR3 is 15 residues. The CDR3, as DNA: TGTGCCAGCATAACCGGGTCTCCAAAATTCTATGGCTACACCTTC. Translation: CASITGSPKFYGYTF.